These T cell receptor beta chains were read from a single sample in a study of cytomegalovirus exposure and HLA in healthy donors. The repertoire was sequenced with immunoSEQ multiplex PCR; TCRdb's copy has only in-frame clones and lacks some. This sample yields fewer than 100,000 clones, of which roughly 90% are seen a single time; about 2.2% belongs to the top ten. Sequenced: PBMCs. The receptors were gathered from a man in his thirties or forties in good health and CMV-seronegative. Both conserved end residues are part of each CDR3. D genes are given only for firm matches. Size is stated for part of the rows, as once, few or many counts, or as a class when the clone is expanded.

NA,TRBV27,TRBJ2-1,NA,CASSLSYSSYNEQFF,TGTGCCAGCAGTTTATCATACTCTTCCTACAATGAGCAGTTCTTC
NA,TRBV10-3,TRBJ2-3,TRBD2,CAISEPGTTQDTQYF,TGTGCCATCAGTGAGCCCGGGACTACCCAAGATACGCAGTATTTT
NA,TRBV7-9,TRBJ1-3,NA,CASSSPGGDLARNTIYF,TGTGCCAGCAGCTCCCCTGGGGGGGATTTAGCGCGAAACACCATATATTTT
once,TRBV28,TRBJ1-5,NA,CASSLGQGYQPQHF,TGTGCCAGCAGTTTGGGGCAGGGATATCAGCCCCAGCATTTT
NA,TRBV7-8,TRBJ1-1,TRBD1,CASSPAPGQPNTEAFF,TGTGCCAGCAGCCCCGCTCCGGGACAGCCAAACACTGAAGCTTTCTTT
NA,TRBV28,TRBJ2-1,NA,CASIRPGMDEQFF,TGTGCCAGCATACGTCCAGGAATGGATGAGCAGTTCTTC
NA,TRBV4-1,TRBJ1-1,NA,CASSLYEGMNTEAFF,TGCGCCAGCAGCCTTTATGAGGGTATGAACACTGAAGCTTTCTTT
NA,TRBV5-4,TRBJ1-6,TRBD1,CASSFEAGGMESPLHF,TGTGCCAGCAGCTTCGAGGCAGGGGGAATGGAGTCACCCCTCCACTTT
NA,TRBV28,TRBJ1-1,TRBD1,CASTPGGQGNTEAFF,TGTGCCAGCACTCCCGGGGGACAGGGGAACACTGAAGCTTTCTTT
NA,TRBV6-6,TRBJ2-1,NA,CASSYLRTKGPNEQFF,TGTGCCAGCAGTTACCTCCGGACAAAGGGTCCCAATGAGCAGTTCTTC